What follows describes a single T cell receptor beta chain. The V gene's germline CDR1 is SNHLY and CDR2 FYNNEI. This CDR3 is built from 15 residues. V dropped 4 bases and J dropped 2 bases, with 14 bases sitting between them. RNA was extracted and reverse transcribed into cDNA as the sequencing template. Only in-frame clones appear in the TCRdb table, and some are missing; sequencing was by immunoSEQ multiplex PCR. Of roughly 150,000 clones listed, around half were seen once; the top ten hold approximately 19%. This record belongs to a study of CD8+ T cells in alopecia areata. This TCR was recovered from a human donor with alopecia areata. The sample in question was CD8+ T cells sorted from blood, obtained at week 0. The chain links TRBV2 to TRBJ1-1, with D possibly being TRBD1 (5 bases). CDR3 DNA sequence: TGTGCCAGCAGTGTCCTGGGGCGAGGAAACACTGAAGCTTTCTTT. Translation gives CASSVLGRGNTEAFF.